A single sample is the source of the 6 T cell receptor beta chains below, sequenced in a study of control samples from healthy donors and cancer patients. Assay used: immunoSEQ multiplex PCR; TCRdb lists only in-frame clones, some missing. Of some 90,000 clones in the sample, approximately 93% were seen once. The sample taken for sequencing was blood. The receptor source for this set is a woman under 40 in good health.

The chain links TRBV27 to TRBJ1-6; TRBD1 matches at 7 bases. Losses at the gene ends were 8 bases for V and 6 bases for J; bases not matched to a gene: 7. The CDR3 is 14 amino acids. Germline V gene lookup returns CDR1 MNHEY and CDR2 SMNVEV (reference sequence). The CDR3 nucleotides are TGTGCCAGCGGGGGGGGACAGAGTAATTCACCCCTCCACTTT. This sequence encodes CASGGGQSNSPLHF.

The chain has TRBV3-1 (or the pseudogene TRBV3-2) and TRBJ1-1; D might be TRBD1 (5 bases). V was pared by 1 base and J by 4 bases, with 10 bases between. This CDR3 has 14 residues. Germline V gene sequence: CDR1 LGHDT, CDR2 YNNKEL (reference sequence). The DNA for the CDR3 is TGTGCCAGCAGCCAAGTAAGAGGGGCCACTGAAGCTTTCTTT. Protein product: CASSQVRGATEAFF.

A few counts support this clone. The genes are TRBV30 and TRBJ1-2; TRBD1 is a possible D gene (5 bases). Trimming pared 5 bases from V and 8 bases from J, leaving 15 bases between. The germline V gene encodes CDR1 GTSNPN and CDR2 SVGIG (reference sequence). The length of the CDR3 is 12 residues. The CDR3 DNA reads TGTGCCTGGCTGAGGGATCCAGGGGGCTACACCTTC. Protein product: CAWLRDPGGYTF.

The DNA of the CDR3 is TGTGCCAGCAGCCCCCTCGGCAGGGGGACTGAAGCTTTCTTT. This sequence encodes CASSPLGRGTEAFF. The chain employs TRBV3-1 (or the pseudogene TRBV3-2) and TRBJ1-1; 7 nucleotides agree with TRBD1. The CDR3 totals 14 residues. V gave up 4 bases and J gave up 5 bases; unmatched junction bases: 7. Germline CDR1 and CDR2: LGHDT and YNNKEL (reference sequence).

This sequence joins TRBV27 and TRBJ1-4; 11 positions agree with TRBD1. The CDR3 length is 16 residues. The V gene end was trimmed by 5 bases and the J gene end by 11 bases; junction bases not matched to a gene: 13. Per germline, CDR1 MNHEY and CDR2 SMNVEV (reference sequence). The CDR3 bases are TGTGCCAGCAGTACTAGGACAGGGGGCCCTTGGGCGAAACTGTTTTTT. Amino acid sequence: CASSTRTGGPWAKLFF.

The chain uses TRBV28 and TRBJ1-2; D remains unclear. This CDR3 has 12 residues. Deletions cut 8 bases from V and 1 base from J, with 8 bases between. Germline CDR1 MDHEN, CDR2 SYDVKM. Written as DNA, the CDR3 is TGTGCCAGCGGACCTCTTAACTATGGCTACACCTTC. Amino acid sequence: CASGPLNYGYTF.